This note documents a single TCR beta chain sequence. The antigen is not known. It was 85,000 to 100,000 TCR templates that were assayed per sample. TCRdb's table, derived via immunoSEQ multiplex PCR, lists solely in-frame clones and lacks some. The sample has tens of thousands of clones, roughly 96% seen once; the top ten hold about 0.1%. This sample is part of a study of siplizumab effects on memory and regulatory T cells. This CDR3 is built from 11 residues. V lost 5 bases and J lost 13, with 14 bases in between. The germline CDR1 and CDR2 sequences are LNHDA and SQIVND (reference sequence). Where a few donor pairs were concerned, the unstimulated naive, memory, effector memory and TEMRA subsets underwent sequencing. General observations from the study: There were only a minor fraction of alloreactive clones that mapped to unstimulated subsets. Naive T cells apparently outstripped memory cells in diversity and seemed major alloresponse contributors.

The receptor comes from a human donor in good health. Sequencing was done on a sample of naive CD8+ T cells sorted from blood. This rearrangement joins TRBV19 to TRBJ1-1; D uncertain. CDR3 sequence: CASSGGPWSFF. The CDR3 coding sequence is TGTGCCAGTAGTGGAGGCCCCTGGAGTTTCTTT.